Below are 10 T cell receptor beta chains sequenced from a single sample in a study of shared T cell receptors in the human thymus. The assay was immunoSEQ multiplex PCR, and TCRdb's table has in-frame clones only and misses some. This repertoire shows 700,000 to 750,000 clones, roughly 88% found once; its top ten account for roughly 0.01%. This sample also appeared in a second study, on human thymus T cells.

Sequencing input: thymocytes. Receptor source: a girl less than two years old with a congenital heart defect.

V usage is TRBV7-4 and J usage is TRBJ1-2, with D hard to call. Germline V gene sequence: CDR1 SGHVT, CDR2 SQSDAQ. The CDR3 consists of 12 residues. V lost 1 base to trimming and J lost 8 bases, with 8 bases between them. The DNA of the CDR3 is TGTGCCAGCAGCTTAGAGAGGCGGGGCTACACCTTC. It encodes CASSLERRGYTF. Full variable domain (outside the CDR3, taken from reference TRBV7-4 and TRBJ1-2): GAGVSQSPRYKVAKRGRDVALRCDSISGHVTLYWYRQTLGQGSEVLTYSQSDAQRDKSGRPSGRFSAERPERSVSTLKIQRTEQGDSAVYLCASSLERRGYTFGSGTRLTVV.

This clone was detected only once. The J gene is TRBJ2-5, the V gene TRBV7-2, with TRBD2 as a possible D gene (6 bases). This CDR3 contains 16 residues. The V gene lost 5 bases and the J gene lost 5 bases, with 21 bases spanning the gap. In germline, CDR1 is SGHTA, CDR2 FQGNSA. CDR3 loop: CASSLPVRGVTETQYF. The CDR3 bases are TGTGCCAGCAGCCTCCCGGTGCGCGGGGTCACGGAGACCCAGTACTTC.

This clone was seen more than once but under ten times. V usage is TRBV2 and J usage is TRBJ1-5; no definite D call. The CDR3 length is 17 residues. The V gene's germline CDR1 is SNHLY and CDR2 FYNNEI. Deletions cut 1 base from V and 2 bases from J, with 15 bases between. This CDR3 reads CASSEVGSSSGNQPQHF. The DNA of the CDR3 is TGTGCCAGCAGTGAAGTCGGGTCGAGTTCCGGCAATCAGCCCCAGCATTTT.

The chain has TRBV6-5 and TRBJ2-1; 14 bases fit TRBD2. The CDR3 loop spans 15 amino acids. CDR1 and CDR2 (germline): MNHEY, SVGAGI. After removal of 6 bases from V and 5 bases from J, the junction contained 3 bases not matched to a gene. Here the CDR3 reads CASSRLAGGHNEQFF. The DNA of the CDR3 is TGTGCCAGCAGCCGACTAGCGGGGGGGCACAATGAGCAGTTCTTC.

V and J are TRBV4-2 and TRBJ1-1, with 7 bases fitting TRBD1. V lost 6 bases, J lost 1 base, and 5 bases stayed unmatched. The CDR3 sequence is 14 residues long. Germline V gives CDR1 LGHNA, CDR2 YNFKEQ. For the CDR3, the DNA is TGTGCCAGCAGTTGGGACAGATCGAACACTGAAGCTTTCTTT. Translation: CASSWDRSNTEAFF.

The genes are TRBV4-2 and TRBJ2-1, with D tentatively TRBD1 (5 bases). Germline values: CDR1 LGHNA, CDR2 YNFKEQ. The CDR3 runs 16 residues. The ends were cut back, 0 bases at V and 0 bases at J, with 9 bases in the middle. The chain's CDR3 is CASSQEGPNSYNEQFF. In DNA form, the CDR3 reads TGTGCCAGCAGCCAAGAGGGGCCCAACTCCTACAATGAGCAGTTCTTC.

Here the CDR3 reads CASSLGLAGGPRPPDTQYF. The CDR3 DNA is TGCGCCAGCAGCTTGGGACTAGCGGGGGGGCCTCGCCCCCCAGATACGCAGTATTTT. The rearrangement links TRBV5-1 to TRBJ2-3; 14 nucleotides agree with TRBD2. V trimming: 0 bases; J trimming: 4 bases; junction bases outside the gene matches: 10. CDR1 SGHRS and CDR2 YFSETQ come from the germline V gene. The CDR3 covers 19 residues.

The chain is built from TRBV2 and TRBJ2-7, with 8 bases matching TRBD2. Germline V gene lookup returns CDR1 SNHLY and CDR2 FYNNEI. This CDR3 comprises 14 residues. V was pared by 4 bases and J by 2 bases, with 4 bases of the junction left unmatched. The CDR3: CASSGPSGPYEQYF. The CDR3 bases are TGTGCCAGCAGTGGACCTAGCGGGCCCTACGAGCAGTACTTC.

V is TRBV6-1 and J is TRBJ2-7; 9 bases agree with TRBD2. The V gene's germline CDR1 is MNHNS and CDR2 SASEGT. V was pared by 7 bases and J by 7 bases, with 8 bases of the junction left unmatched. The CDR3 length is 13 residues. CDR3 DNA: TGTGCCAGCAAACGTAGCGGGGGCGGAGAGCAGTACTTC. It codes for CASKRSGGGEQYF.

CDR3 sequence: CASGTGSGLNQPQHF. As DNA, the CDR3 is TGTGCTAGTGGAACAGGGTCGGGTTTGAATCAGCCCCAGCATTTT. The genes are TRBV12-5 and TRBJ1-5, with D possibly TRBD1 on 6 matching bases. The CDR3 extends over 15 amino acids. Per germline, CDR1 LGHNT and CDR2 FRNRAP. Trimming left V 6 bases short and J 4 bases short, with 16 bases between.